The clone carrying this T cell receptor (beta chain) was counted a single time. This CDR3 comprises 14 residues. Trimming removed 6 bases from V and 6 bases from J; junction bases left unmatched: 6. Germline-derived CDR1 and CDR2 are MNHEY and SVGAGI. This specimen belongs to a study of blood T cell repertoires in COVID-19. Study details: Samples taken during acute and convalescent COVID-19 were collected in the United States, Italy and Spain.

As originally analysed: Estimates of nucleated cell counts were drawn from the amplification of reference gene primers. TCRdb's table, derived via immunoSEQ multiplex PCR, lists solely in-frame clones and lacks some. V, J and clone size reflect that table, while D and trimming were determined from the DNA. The sample yields 180,000 or so clones, 84% seen once. This chain uses TRBV6-5 with TRBJ2-2, with TRBD2 matching 8 bases. Sequencing was carried out using peripheral blood. This sequence was found in a man aged 35 to 55 who had recovered from COVID-19. CDR3 sequence reads: CASRPRTSPGELFF. DNA of the CDR3: TGTGCCAGCAGGCCTCGGACTAGCCCCGGGGAGCTGTTTTTT.